This TCR beta chain appears in the sequencing data of a study of radiotherapy plus CTLA-4 blockade in lung cancer. The data were produced by immunoSEQ multiplex PCR, yet TCRdb's version contains in-frame clones alone and is incomplete. The repertoire holds about 95,000 clones, with about 83% as singletons. The CDR3 sequence is 13 residues long. After removal of 6 bases from V and 5 bases from J, the junction contained 6 bases not matched to a gene. In germline, CDR1 is MDHEN, CDR2 SYDVKM. The specimen comprised peripheral blood, sampled from a patient treated with radiotherapy plus ipilimumab. This sequence joins TRBV28 and TRBJ2-5; TRBD1 matches 7 bases. This receptor was obtained from a human donor with non-small cell lung cancer who had stable disease on radiotherapy plus ipilimumab. The CDR3 protein is CASRRQGVETQYF. Written as DNA, the CDR3 is TGTGCCAGCAGGAGACAGGGAGTGGAGACCCAGTACTTC.